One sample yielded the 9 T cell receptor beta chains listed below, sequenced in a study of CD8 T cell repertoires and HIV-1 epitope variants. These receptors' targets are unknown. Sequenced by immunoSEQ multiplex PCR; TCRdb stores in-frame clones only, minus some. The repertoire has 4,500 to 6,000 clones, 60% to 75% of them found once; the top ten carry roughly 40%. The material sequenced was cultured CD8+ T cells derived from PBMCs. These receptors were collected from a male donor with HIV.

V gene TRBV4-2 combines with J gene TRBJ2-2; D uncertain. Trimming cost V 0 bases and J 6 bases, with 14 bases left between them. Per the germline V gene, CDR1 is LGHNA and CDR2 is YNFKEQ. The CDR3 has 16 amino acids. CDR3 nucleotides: TGTGCCAGCAGCCAAGATGGAACGAGCACGGCCGGGGAGCTGTTTTTT. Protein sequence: CASSQDGTSTAGELFF.

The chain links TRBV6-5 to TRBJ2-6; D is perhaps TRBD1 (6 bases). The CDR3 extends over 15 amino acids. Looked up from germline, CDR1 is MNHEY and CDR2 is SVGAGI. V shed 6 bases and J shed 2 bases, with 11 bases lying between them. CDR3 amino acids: CASRRQATGANVLTF. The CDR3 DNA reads TGTGCCAGCAGGAGACAGGCCACTGGGGCCAACGTCCTGACTTTC.

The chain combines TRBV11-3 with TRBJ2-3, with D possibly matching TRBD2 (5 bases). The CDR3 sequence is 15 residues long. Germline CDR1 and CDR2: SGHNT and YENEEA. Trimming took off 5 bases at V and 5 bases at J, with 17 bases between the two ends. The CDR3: CASSRREGVGDTQYF. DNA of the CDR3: TGTGCCAGCAGCCGAAGAGAGGGAGTGGGAGATACGCAGTATTTT.

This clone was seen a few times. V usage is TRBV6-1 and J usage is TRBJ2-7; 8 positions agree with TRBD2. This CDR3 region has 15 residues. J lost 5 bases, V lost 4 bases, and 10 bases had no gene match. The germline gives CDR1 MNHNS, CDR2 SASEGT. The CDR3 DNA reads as TGTGCCAGCAGTGTTGAGCGGGGGCTAAGCCACGAGCAGTACTTC. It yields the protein CASSVERGLSHEQYF.

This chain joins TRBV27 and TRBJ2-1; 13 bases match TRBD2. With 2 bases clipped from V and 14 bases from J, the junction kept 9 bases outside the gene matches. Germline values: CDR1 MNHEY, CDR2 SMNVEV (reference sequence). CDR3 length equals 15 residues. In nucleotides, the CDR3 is TGTGCCAGCAGTTTAACGGGACTAGCGGGATTGGAAGAGTTCTTC. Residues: CASSLTGLAGLEEFF.

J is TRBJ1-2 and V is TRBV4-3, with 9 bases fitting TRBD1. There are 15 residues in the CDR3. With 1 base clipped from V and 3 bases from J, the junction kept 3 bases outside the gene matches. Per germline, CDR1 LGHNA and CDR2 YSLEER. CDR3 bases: TGCGCCAGCAGCCAAGTATGGACAGGGGACTATGGCTACACCTTC. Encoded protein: CASSQVWTGDYGYTF.

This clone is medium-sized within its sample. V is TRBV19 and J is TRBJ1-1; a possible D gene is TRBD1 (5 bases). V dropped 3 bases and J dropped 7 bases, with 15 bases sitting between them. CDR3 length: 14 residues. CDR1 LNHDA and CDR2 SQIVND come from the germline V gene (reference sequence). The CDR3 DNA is TGTGCCAGTAGTATTGGCGGGGCAGCCCTTGAAGCTTTCTTT. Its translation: CASSIGGAALEAFF.

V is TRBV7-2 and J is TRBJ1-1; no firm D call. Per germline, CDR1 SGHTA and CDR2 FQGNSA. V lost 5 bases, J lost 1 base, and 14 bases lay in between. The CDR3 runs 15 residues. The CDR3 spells CASSPLQATNTEAFF. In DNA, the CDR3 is TGTGCCAGCAGCCCTTTACAAGCGACGAACACTGAAGCTTTCTTT.

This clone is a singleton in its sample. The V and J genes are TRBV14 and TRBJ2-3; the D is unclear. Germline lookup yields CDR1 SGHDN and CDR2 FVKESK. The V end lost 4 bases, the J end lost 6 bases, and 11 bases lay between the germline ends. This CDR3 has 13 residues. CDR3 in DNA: TGTGCCAGCAGCCCGTTCAGCGAGGATACGCAGTATTTT. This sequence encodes CASSPFSEDTQYF.